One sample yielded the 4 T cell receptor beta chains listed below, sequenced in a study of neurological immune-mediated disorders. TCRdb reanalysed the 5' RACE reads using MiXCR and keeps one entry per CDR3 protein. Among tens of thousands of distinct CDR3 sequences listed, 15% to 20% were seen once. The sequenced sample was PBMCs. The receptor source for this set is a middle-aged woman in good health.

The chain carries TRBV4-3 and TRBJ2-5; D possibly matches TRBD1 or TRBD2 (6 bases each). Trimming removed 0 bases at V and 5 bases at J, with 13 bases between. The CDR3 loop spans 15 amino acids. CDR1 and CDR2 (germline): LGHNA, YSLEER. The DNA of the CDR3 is TGCGCCAGCAGCCAAGATGGGGGGCAGGGGGAGACCCAGTACTTC. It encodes CASSQDGGQGETQYF.

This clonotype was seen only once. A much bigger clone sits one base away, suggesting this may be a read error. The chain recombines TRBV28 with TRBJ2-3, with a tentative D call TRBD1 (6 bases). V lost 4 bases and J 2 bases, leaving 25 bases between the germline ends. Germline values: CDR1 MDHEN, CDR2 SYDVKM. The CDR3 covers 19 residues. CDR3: CASSSSGIGGRFFTDTQYF. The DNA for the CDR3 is TGTGCCAGCAGTTCCTCCGGGATAGGGGGACGATTTTTCACAGATACGCAGTATTTT.

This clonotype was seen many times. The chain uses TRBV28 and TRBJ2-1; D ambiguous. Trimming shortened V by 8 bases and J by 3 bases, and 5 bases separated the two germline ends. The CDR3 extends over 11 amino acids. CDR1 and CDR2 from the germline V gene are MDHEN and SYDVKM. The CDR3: CASGSYNEQFF. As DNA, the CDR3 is TGTGCCAGCGGCAGCTACAATGAGCAGTTCTTC.

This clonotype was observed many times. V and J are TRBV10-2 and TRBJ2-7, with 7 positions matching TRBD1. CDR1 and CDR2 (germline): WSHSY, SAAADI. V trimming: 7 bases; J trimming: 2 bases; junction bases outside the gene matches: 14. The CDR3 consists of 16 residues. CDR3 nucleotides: TGCGCCAGCACCAGGGGGTGGGGGCCGGACCCCTACGAGCAGTACGTC. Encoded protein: CASTRGWGPDPYEQYV.